Following are 4 T cell receptor beta chains from one sample sequenced in a study of blood T cell repertoires in COVID-19. Using immunoSEQ multiplex PCR, the repertoire was profiled, and TCRdb retains in-frame clones only, with some absent. The profile shows 200,000 to 250,000 clones, roughly four fifths of them singletons. Sequencing used PBMCs or T cells enriched from blood (not recorded which). The receptor source for this set is a woman aged 40 to 50 with acute COVID-19.

This clone was counted between two and nine times. The gene calls are TRBV10-1 and TRBJ2-7; 7 nucleotides line up with TRBD2. The J segment lost 6 bases and the V segment lost 3 bases, leaving 11 bases of the junction unmatched. The CDR3 spans 15 residues. Germline lookup yields CDR1 WNHNN and CDR2 SYGVQD (reference sequence). CDR3 protein: CASSDRGGPDGEQYF. CDR3 in DNA: TGCGCCAGCAGTGATCGGGGAGGGCCAGACGGCGAGCAGTACTTC.

The chain uses TRBV19 and TRBJ1-1; D not certain. Trimming cost V 7 bases and J 1 base, with 10 bases left between them. Germline CDR1 reads LNHDA; CDR2 reads SQIVND (reference sequence). The CDR3 spans 13 residues. In DNA, the CDR3 is TGTGCCAGTAAGTTCCGGGGGAACACTGAAGCTTTCTTT. Its translation is CASKFRGNTEAFF.

In its sample, this clone was seen a few times. V and J are TRBV5-1 and TRBJ1-4, with 9 bases aligning to TRBD1. CDR1 is SGHRS, CDR2 YFSETQ, per germline. CDR3 size: 15 residues. V was pared by 4 bases and J by 8 bases, with 9 bases of the junction left unmatched. The CDR3 DNA follows: TGCGCCAGCAGCGTACAGGGGGCGCGGGACGAAAAACTGTTTTTT. Amino acids: CASSVQGARDEKLFF.

The chain employs TRBV30 and TRBJ2-5; D unresolved. The CDR3 is 12 amino acids. Trimming left V 4 bases short and J 1 base short, with 7 bases between. CDR1 GTSNPN and CDR2 SVGIG come from the germline V gene (reference sequence). DNA of the CDR3: TGTGCCTGGATGGGCAGCCAAGAGACCCAGTACTTC. It specifies CAWMGSQETQYF.